This TCR beta chain is drawn from a study of T-cell memory formation after mild COVID-19. J lost 6 bases, V lost 0 bases, and 3 bases had no gene match. This CDR3 is 15 amino acids long. Germline V gene data show CDR1 as SGHRS and CDR2 as YFSETQ. About this clonotype: What it recognizes is unknown.

Points from the study as a whole: Clones contracting day 15 to 85 were balanced CD4/CD8; later expanders leaned CD4+.

TCRdb re-called the 5' RACE reads through MiXCR, storing one row per CDR3 protein. The top ten hold 14% of the sample, which has about 130,000 distinct CDR3 sequences, about a sixth seen once. This rearrangement joins TRBV5-1 to TRBJ1-6; 7 nucleotides align to TRBD1. The clonotype comes from an adult woman who had mild COVID-19 (a few samples of this study predate the infection). Cell type and time point are not known. Material: PBMCs or a T cell subset sorted from them (not recorded which). CDR3 bases: TGCGCCAGCAGCTTGGGGACAGGACGTAATTCACCCCTCCACTTT. Its protein product is CASSLGTGRNSPLHF.